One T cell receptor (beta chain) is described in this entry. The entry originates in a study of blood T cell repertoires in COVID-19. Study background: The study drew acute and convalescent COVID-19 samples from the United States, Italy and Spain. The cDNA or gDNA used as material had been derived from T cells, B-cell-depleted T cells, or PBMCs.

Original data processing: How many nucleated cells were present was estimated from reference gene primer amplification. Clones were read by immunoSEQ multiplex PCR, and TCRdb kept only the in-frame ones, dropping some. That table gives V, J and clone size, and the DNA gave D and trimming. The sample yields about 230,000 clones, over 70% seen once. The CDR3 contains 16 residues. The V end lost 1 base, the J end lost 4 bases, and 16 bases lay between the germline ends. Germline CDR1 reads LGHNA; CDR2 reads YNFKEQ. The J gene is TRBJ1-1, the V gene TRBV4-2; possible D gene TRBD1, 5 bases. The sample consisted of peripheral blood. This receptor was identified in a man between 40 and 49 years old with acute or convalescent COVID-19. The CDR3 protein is CASSQVGKGPGTEAFF. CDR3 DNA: TGTGCCAGCAGCCAAGTGGGCAAGGGGCCCGGCACTGAAGCTTTCTTT.